In this sample, the clone carrying this T cell receptor beta chain turned up a few times. Its specificity is not known. The PCR was carried out with 60 Vbeta primers and 13 Jbeta primers. In the source study's methods: Roughly 10 million shared chains were among tens of millions of unique TCR beta chains counted in a later analysis. The assay was immunoSEQ multiplex PCR, and TCRdb's table has in-frame clones only and misses some. D and trimming come from the DNA, and the V and J calls and clone size come from that table. The sample carries around 130,000 clones, 60% to 85% recorded once. Germline trimming cut 5 bases from V and 6 bases from J; bases unmatched to any gene: 9. CDR1 SGHKS and CDR2 YYEKEE come from the germline V gene (reference sequence). CDR3 length: 16 amino acids. This sample stems from a study of cytomegalovirus exposure and HLA in healthy donors. Study-level points and caveats: Some public TCRs appeared in many individuals, while most sequences were rare. Three chains linked to CMV were shown in vitro to be specific for CMV antigens. With DRB1 most and HLA-C fewest, TCR association rates differed between HLA loci in a later analysis.

The chain has TRBV5-5 and TRBJ1-5, with 12 positions matching TRBD1. The material sequenced was PBMCs. This TCR was recovered from a young woman in good health and CMV-seronegative. The CDR3 nucleotides read TGTGCCAGCAGTCCGGGACAGGGGGCGCTGGGTCAGCCCCAGCATTTT. Encoded protein: CASSPGQGALGQPQHF.